The 29 T cell receptor beta chains given below trace back to one sample, sequenced in a study of T-cell memory formation after mild COVID-19. TCRdb re-called the 5' RACE reads with MiXCR, one entry per CDR3 protein. The sample includes hundreds of thousands of distinct CDR3 sequences, around 20% of them seen just once. Sequenced material: PBMCs or a T cell subset sorted from them (not recorded which). The receptors stem from a young man who had mild COVID-19 (a few samples of this study predate the infection). Cell type and time point are not known.

This clonotype was detected only a few times. The chain combines TRBV25-1 with TRBJ2-6, with 7 nucleotides matching TRBD1. The V gene end was trimmed by 5 bases and the J gene end by 2 bases; junction bases not matched to a gene: 15. Per germline, CDR1 MGHDK and CDR2 SYGVNS. The CDR3 runs to 19 residues. CDR3 residues: CASSPSPGQVPAGANVLTF. CDR3 DNA sequence: TGTGCCAGCAGTCCCTCCCCAGGACAGGTCCCGGCTGGGGCCAACGTCCTGACTTTC.

J is TRBJ2-5 and V is TRBV20-1; D is ambiguous. The CDR3 length is 15 residues. The ends were cut back, 6 bases at V and 5 bases at J, with 22 bases in the middle. CDR1 DFQATT and CDR2 SNEGSKA come from the germline V gene (reference sequence). The CDR3 bases are TGCAGTGCCTTGGGAAGGGCTGGGATGGGGGAGACCCAGTACTTC. It is translated as CSALGRAGMGETQYF.

In this sample, this clonotype turned up many times. V and J are TRBV24-1 and TRBJ2-5; D ambiguous. V lost 4 bases to trimming and J lost 0 bases, with 8 bases between them. The CDR3 is 14 residues long. CDR1 KGHDR and CDR2 SFDVKD come from the germline V gene. In nucleotides, the CDR3 is TGTGCCACCAGTGAAAGAAGAGACCAAGAGACCCAGTACTTC. Translated, it gives CATSERRDQETQYF.

This clonotype was detected a few times. This chain connects TRBV15 to TRBJ2-5; no clear D gene. Germline lookup yields CDR1 LNHNV and CDR2 YYDKDF (reference sequence). The CDR3 is made up of 14 amino acids. V was clipped by 3 bases and J by 2 bases, with 10 bases between them. This chain's CDR3 is CATSRHRMQETQYF. The CDR3 bases are TGTGCCACCAGCAGGCACCGAATGCAAGAGACCCAGTACTTC.

The chain employs TRBV7-9 and TRBJ1-1, with D unclear. The CDR3 extends over 13 amino acids. Germline CDR1 reads SEHNR; CDR2 reads FQNEAQ (reference sequence). V lost 5 bases and J lost 1, with 8 bases in between. The CDR3 sequence: CASSARTNTEAFF. The DNA for the CDR3 is TGTGCCAGCAGCGCCCGCACGAACACTGAAGCTTTCTTT.

This clonotype was detected many times. The chain links TRBV7-2 to TRBJ2-3; TRBD2 is a possible D gene (6 bases). Trimming removed 4 bases at V and 1 base at J, with 9 bases between. CDR1 and CDR2 from the germline V gene are SGHTA and FQGNSA. CDR3 size: 14 residues. The CDR3 DNA is TGTGCCAGCAGCTCGGGACTGGGCACAGATACGCAGTATTTT. Translated: CASSSGLGTDTQYF.

This clonotype was detected only a few times. The gene calls are TRBV5-1 and TRBJ1-4; D remains unclear. The ends were cut back, 0 bases at V and 4 bases at J, with 7 bases in the middle. The germline V gene encodes CDR1 SGHRS and CDR2 YFSETQ. This CDR3 has 14 amino acids. As DNA, the CDR3 is TGCGCCAGCAGCTTGGTCGGGAATAATGAAAAACTGTTTTTT. It is translated as CASSLVGNNEKLFF.

This clonotype was counted at least ten times. The rearrangement links TRBV7-6 to TRBJ2-1; TRBD2 is a possible D gene (6 bases). The germline V and J ends were trimmed by 6 bases and 7 bases, with 13 bases remaining between them. Looked up from germline, CDR1 is SGHVS and CDR2 is FNYEAQ. CDR3 length: 13 residues. CDR3 residues: CASSGFSGNEQFF. The DNA for the CDR3 is TGTGCCAGCAGTGGTTTCAGCGGGAATGAGCAGTTCTTC.

The chain has TRBV6-5 and TRBJ2-3, with a tentative D call TRBD2 (6 bases). Between the trimmed V and J ends, which lost 6 bases and 2 bases, there was a span of 15 bases. Germline lookup yields CDR1 MNHEY and CDR2 SVGAGI. CDR3 length equals 15 residues. The CDR3 spells CASRPDYPDTDTQYF. CDR3 coding DNA: TGTGCCAGCAGACCGGACTACCCTGACACAGATACGCAGTATTTT.

The chain links TRBV6-5 to TRBJ1-1; D gene unclear. V was trimmed by 5 bases and J by 4 bases, leaving 17 bases between them. Per the germline V gene, CDR1 is MNHEY and CDR2 is SVGAGI. The length of the CDR3 is 15 residues. The CDR3 DNA is TGTGCCAGCAGTACCCCGGCGGCCCCCTCCACTGAAGCTTTCTTT. Residues: CASSTPAAPSTEAFF.

This chain connects TRBV18 to TRBJ1-1, with TRBD1 as a possible D gene (6 bases). V lost 3 bases, J lost 4 bases, and 12 bases lay in between. The CDR3 length is 14 residues. Per germline, CDR1 KGHSH and CDR2 LQKENI. Here the CDR3 DNA reads TGTGCCAGCTCACCTGCAGGGGATTTCACTGAAGCTTTCTTT. Translation: CASSPAGDFTEAFF.

This clonotype was detected a few times. The chain combines TRBV15 with TRBJ1-1, with TRBD1 as a possible D gene (5 bases). Germline loops: CDR1 LNHNV, CDR2 YYDKDF (reference sequence). The CDR3 extends over 15 amino acids. V was shortened by 1 base and J by 5 bases, with 14 bases between the two germline ends. In DNA, the CDR3 is TGTGCCACCAGCAGAGGTGGAGAGGGGCGGACTGAAGCTTTCTTT. Its protein is CATSRGGEGRTEAFF.

CDR3 protein: CASSQEGAGSYNEQFF. The CDR3 coding sequence is TGCGCCAGCAGCCAAGAAGGAGCGGGTTCCTACAATGAGCAGTTCTTC. The rearrangement joins TRBV4-1 to TRBJ2-1; perhaps TRBD2 as D (6 bases). Between the trimmed V and J ends, which lost 0 bases and 1 base, there was a span of 10 bases. Germline V gene lookup returns CDR1 MGHRA and CDR2 YSYEKL. The CDR3 sequence is 16 residues long.

This clonotype was detected only a few times. The rearrangement links TRBV6-6 to TRBJ2-1, with TRBD2 matching over 8 bases. Germline lookup yields CDR1 MNHNY and CDR2 SVGAGI (reference sequence). The V gene end was trimmed by 8 bases and the J gene end by 10 bases; junction bases not matched to a gene: 16. CDR3 length equals 15 residues. CDR3 bases: TGTGCCAGCCTCAACATCCGGGGGGGCGGAGGAGAGCAGTTCTTC. Its protein product is CASLNIRGGGGEQFF.

The chain joins TRBV6-2 or TRBV6-3 to TRBJ1-1, with 7 bases lining up with TRBD1. Germline V gives CDR1 MNHEY, CDR2 SVGEGT. After removal of 2 bases from V and 5 bases from J, the junction contained 5 bases not matched to a gene. The CDR3 runs 14 residues. CDR3: CASSYRQGETEAFF. CDR3 nucleotides: TGTGCCAGCAGTTACCGACAGGGTGAGACTGAAGCTTTCTTT.

The chain links TRBV4-3 to TRBJ2-5; TRBD1 might be the D (6 bases). Looked up from germline, CDR1 is LGHNA and CDR2 is YSLEER. The CDR3 spans 13 residues. V lost 5 bases to trimming and J lost 5 bases, with 12 bases between them. The CDR3 protein is CASSAGDRETQYF. CDR3 nucleotides: TGCGCCAGCAGCGCAGGGGATCGGGAGACCCAGTACTTC.

In this sample, this clonotype turned up a few times. The chain has TRBV5-1 and TRBJ2-5, with 9 bases identical to TRBD1. V dropped 3 bases and J dropped 4; count of bases not matched to a gene: 10. Germline assignment: CDR1 SGHRS and CDR2 YFSETQ. This CDR3 region has 16 residues. CDR3 DNA: TGCGCCAGCAGCTCATGGGGACAGGGTTTCAGAGAGACCCAGTACTTC. Amino acid sequence: CASSSWGQGFRETQYF.

This clonotype appeared a few times. This CDR3 reads CASSSGTGVNTEAFF. CDR3 sequence (DNA): TGCGCCAGCAGCTCCGGGACAGGGGTGAACACTGAAGCTTTCTTT. The rearrangement joins TRBV5-1 to TRBJ1-1, with 10 bases aligning to TRBD1. Germline CDR1 and CDR2: SGHRS and YFSETQ. V was pared by 3 bases and J by 0 bases, with 2 bases of the junction left unmatched. This CDR3 has 15 amino acids. Complete variable domain (other parts from reference TRBV5-1 and TRBJ1-1): KAGVTQTPRYLIKTRGQQVTLSCSPISGHRSVSWYQQTPGQGLQFLFEYFSETQRNKGNFPGRFSGRQFSNSRSEMNVSTLELGDSALYLCASSSGTGVNTEAFFGQGTRLTVV.

In its sample, this clonotype was seen a few times. The chain recombines TRBV20-1 with TRBJ1-1; D is uncertain. V was cut by 0 bases and J by 5 bases, with 7 bases left in between. Germline CDR1 reads DFQATT; CDR2 reads SNEGSKA (reference sequence). This CDR3 has 12 residues. CDR3 nucleotides: TGCAGTGCTAGAGATCCGGGTACTGAAGCTTTCTTT. It is translated as CSARDPGTEAFF.

This clonotype has just a few counts. V usage is TRBV29-1 and J usage is TRBJ2-5; D may match TRBD1 or TRBD2 (5 bases each). Trimming took 4 bases from V and 0 from J, leaving 9 bases between them. This CDR3 contains 13 residues. In germline, CDR1 is SQVTM, CDR2 ANQGSEA. The CDR3 is CSVVWGYQETQYF. The DNA of the CDR3 is TGCAGCGTTGTATGGGGGTACCAAGAGACCCAGTACTTC.

The chain carries TRBV12-3 or TRBV12-4 and TRBJ1-4; D not certain. V lost 3 bases and J lost 8, with 13 bases in between. The CDR3 length is 14 residues. The CDR3 DNA is TGTGCCAGCAGTTTGACCGCCGCGCAGGAAAAACTGTTTTTT. Protein sequence: CASSLTAAQEKLFF.

This clonotype has ten or more counts. J is TRBJ2-3 and V is TRBV5-1, with D possibly matching TRBD2 (5 bases). V was pared by 2 bases and J by 3 bases, with 7 bases between. From germline, CDR1 is SGHRS and CDR2 YFSETQ. The CDR3 is 13 residues long. The CDR3 bases are TGCGCCAGCAGCTTAGAGGGTACAGATACGCAGTATTTT. It specifies CASSLEGTDTQYF.

In nucleotides, the CDR3 is TGTGCCAGCGGGGGACGAGGGTCGGGAAGCAATCAGCCCCAGCATTTT. Translating it yields CASGGRGSGSNQPQHF. This chain connects TRBV12-3 or TRBV12-4 to TRBJ1-5, with a possible D match to TRBD1 (5 bases). CDR3 length: 16 residues. Trimming took 8 bases from V and 1 from J, leaving 18 bases between them.

The chain combines TRBV19 with TRBJ1-1; possible D gene TRBD1, 6 bases. Per germline, CDR1 LNHDA and CDR2 SQIVND (reference sequence). The V gene lost 8 bases and the J gene lost 3 bases, with 13 bases spanning the gap. This CDR3 is built from 13 residues. Written as DNA, the CDR3 is TGTGCCAGTTGGGGGACACAGTACACTGAAGCTTTCTTT. It translates to CASWGTQYTEAFF.

In this sample, this clonotype turned up a few times. The V call is TRBV5-1, the J call TRBJ1-4; unclear D gene. V was trimmed by 5 bases and J by 6 bases, leaving 8 bases between them. The CDR3 has 12 residues. Germline V gene sequence: CDR1 SGHRS, CDR2 YFSETQ. The CDR3 sequence: CASRFLDEKLFF. The CDR3 DNA follows: TGCGCCAGCAGATTCCTTGATGAAAAACTGTTTTTT.

This clonotype was counted a few times. The genes are TRBV29-1 and TRBJ1-2, with a tentative D call TRBD1 (5 bases). The CDR3 spans 12 residues. Germline V CDR1 and CDR2: SQVTM, ANQGSEA. The V gene lost 3 bases and the J gene lost 8 bases, with 13 bases spanning the gap. CDR3 loop: CSVEQGSGGYTF. The CDR3 region has the DNA TGCAGCGTTGAGCAGGGATCGGGGGGCTACACCTTC.

This clonotype was found a few times. V usage is TRBV11-2 and J usage is TRBJ2-5; D is undetermined. There are 17 residues in the CDR3. Germline V lookup: CDR1 SGHAT, CDR2 FQNNGV. Trimming cost V 3 bases and J 6 bases, with 23 bases left between them. This CDR3 is CASSFVDLPDGSQTQYF. In DNA, the CDR3 is TGTGCCAGCAGCTTCGTCGATCTGCCAGACGGAAGTCAGACCCAGTACTTC.

This clonotype was seen a few times. The rearrangement links TRBV5-1 to TRBJ2-6; TRBD1 matches 7 bases. With V trimmed by 3 bases and J by 4 bases, 4 bases remained unmatched. The CDR3 has 15 residues. Germline V gene lookup returns CDR1 SGHRS and CDR2 YFSETQ. DNA of the CDR3: TGCGCCAGCAGCTCCGACAGGGCCGGGGCCAACGTCCTGACTTTC. Amino acids: CASSSDRAGANVLTF.

This clonotype has a count of ten or more. J is TRBJ1-1 and V is TRBV5-1, with a weak D call TRBD1 (5 bases). CDR1 and CDR2 (germline): SGHRS, YFSETQ. V shed 0 bases and J shed 4 bases, with 10 bases lying between them. The CDR3 loop spans 14 amino acids. As DNA, the CDR3 is TGCGCCAGCAGCTTGGAGGCAGGGAGCACTGAAGCTTTCTTT. As protein: CASSLEAGSTEAFF.